This T cell receptor (beta chain) was documented in a study of tumor-infiltrating lymphocytes in primary liver carcinoma. Across the study: Sequenced samples came back with roughly 3.5 to 8 million productive TCRbeta reads, and the counts looked alike across tissue types. Study findings and constraints: Significantly greater top-250-clone fractions characterized tumors relative to blood (p = 0.039).

Germline assignment: CDR1 SGHAT and CDR2 FQNNGV. CDR3 size: 13 residues. Researchers drew blood RNA from unsorted whole blood and extracted germline DNA as well. They drew about 3.8 milliliters of peripheral blood before surgery. In the case of this clonotype: The antigen remains undetermined. This may stem from a read error, because a much larger clone lies one nucleotide away.

cDNA specific to TCR beta was made from 500 ng of total RNA, with a constant-region primer employed for priming. Nested multiplex PCR, run for three rounds with slightly modified ARM-PCR, yielded TCR beta libraries. Use of TRBV1-TRBV30 forward primers with a C-beta reverse primer characterized the first two PCR rounds, which lasted roughly 9 cycles each. TCRdb re-called the multiplex PCR reads through MiXCR, storing one row per CDR3 protein. The data hold some 320,000 distinct CDR3 sequences, with about 60% observed a single time. The rearrangement joins TRBV11-2 to TRBJ2-5, with TRBD1 as a possible D gene (5 bases). Sequenced: peripheral blood. The sequence was collected from a man between 35 and 55 years old with primary liver carcinoma and hepatitis B virus infection. The CDR3, as DNA: TGTTCCAGCACCCCCGGGCCACAAGGGGCCCAGTACTTC. The encoded protein is CSSTPGPQGAQYF.